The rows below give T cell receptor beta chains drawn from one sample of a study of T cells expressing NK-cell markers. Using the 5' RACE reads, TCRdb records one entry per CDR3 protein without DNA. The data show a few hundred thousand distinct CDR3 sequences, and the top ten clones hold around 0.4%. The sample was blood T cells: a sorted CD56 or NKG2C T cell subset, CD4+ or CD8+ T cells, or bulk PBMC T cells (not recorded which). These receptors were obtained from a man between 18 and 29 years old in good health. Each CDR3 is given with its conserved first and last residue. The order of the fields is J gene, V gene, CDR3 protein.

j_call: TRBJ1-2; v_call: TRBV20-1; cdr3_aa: CSATVLGRASAGYTF
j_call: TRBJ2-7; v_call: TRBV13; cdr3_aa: CASSFSETGPHYEQYF
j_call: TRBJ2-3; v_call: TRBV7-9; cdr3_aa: CASSFGGTRTDTQYF
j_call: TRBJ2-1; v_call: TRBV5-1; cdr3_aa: CASSSGTTNEQFF
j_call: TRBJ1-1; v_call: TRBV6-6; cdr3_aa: CASSYSRSEAFF
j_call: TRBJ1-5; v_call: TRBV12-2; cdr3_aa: CASRPRGGLPGGNQPQHF
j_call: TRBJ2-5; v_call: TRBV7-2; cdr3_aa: CASSPRTSGARQETQYF
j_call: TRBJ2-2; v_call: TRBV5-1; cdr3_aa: CASSTQGETGELFF
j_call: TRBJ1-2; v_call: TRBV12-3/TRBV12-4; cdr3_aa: CASSPRGTGVSNYGYTF
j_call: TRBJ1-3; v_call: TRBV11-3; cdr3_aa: CASSSGDTIYF
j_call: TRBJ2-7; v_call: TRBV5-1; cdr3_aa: CASTERVQGAGEQYF
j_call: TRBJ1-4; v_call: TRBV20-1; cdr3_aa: CSASPGSTNEKLFF
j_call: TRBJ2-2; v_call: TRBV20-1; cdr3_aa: CSAREAGRLTGELFF
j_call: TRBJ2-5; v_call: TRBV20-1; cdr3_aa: CSASFVGETQYF
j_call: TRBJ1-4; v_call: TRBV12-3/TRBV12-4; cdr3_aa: CASRLGQGHEKLFF
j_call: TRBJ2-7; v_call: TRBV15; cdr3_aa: CATSRDRLQREFSVQYF
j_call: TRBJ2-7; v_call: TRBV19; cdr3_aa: CASGAGTSGSKQYF
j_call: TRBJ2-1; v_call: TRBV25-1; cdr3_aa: CASSEWGGRGYNEQFF
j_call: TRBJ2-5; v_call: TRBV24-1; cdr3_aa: CATSEALAGGETQYF
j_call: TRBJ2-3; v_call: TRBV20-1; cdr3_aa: CSARPSGRSADTQYF
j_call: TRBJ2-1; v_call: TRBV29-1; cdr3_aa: CSVHAGGEKRVF